This T cell receptor (beta chain) appears in the sequencing data of a study of T cell responses to AZD1222 COVID-19 vaccine (dated by TCRdb to the early 2020s). Study-level background: TCR sequencing was performed for about 250 trial participants, of whom 200 to 210 were given two doses of AZD1222 and around 26 were given two doses of MenACWY control vaccine. Trial participants were enrolled by age into subgroups of 18-55, 56-69 and 70-plus years, and around 150, 28 and 57 TCR-sequenced participants, respectively, were included in these subgroups.

In regard to this clone: Its recognized antigen is unknown. No much larger clone exists at a distance of one base, and base qualities are not known.

Here is what the overall study found, with its caveats: Most participants were white British and females outnumbered males, and the authors suggested that clonal diversity may have been underestimated. After two AZD1222 doses, both the breadth and the depth of spike-specific TCRs were significantly higher than at day 0 and than in MenACWY recipients. In the small 56-69-year group, the increase in depth fell short of significance, most likely because of low power. Only a handful of AZD1222 recipients were SARS-CoV-2 seropositive at baseline, limiting conclusions about previously exposed vaccinees. Reportedly, close to half of the unique spike-specific TCRs recognized epitopes lying outside the regions that are mutated in the B.1.351 and B.1.1.7 variants. Because no samples from the day 14 peak response were available, repertoires could be characterized only after the peak T cell response. CD4 TCRs associated with the vaccine covered the entire spike protein, and the dominant responses were in regions 160-218 and 743-854.

Reading the label with the study, this specimen's time point is: about 28 days (+/-7) after the second vaccine dose. AZD1222 recipients given second doses at about 4 weeks or at about 12 weeks were pooled, since spike-specific TCR depth and breadth were not found to differ between the two schedules. Vaccinee samples came from UK trials COV001 and COV002, including a single-blind randomized controlled phase 2/3 trial of AZD1222 (ChAdOx1 nCoV-19) in healthy adults. Trial participant PBMC samples were collected at day 0 and day 28 after the second dose for TCRbeta chain sequencing. The CDR3 regions of human TCRbeta chains were analyzed by immunosequencing. Regarding the original processing steps: Repertoire TCRs were matched against a reference library of SARS-CoV-2-specific TCRs generated with the MIRA antigen-specificity platform. Breadth meant the fraction of unique TCRs that were SARS-CoV-2-associated, whereas depth meant the fraction of total T cells that were SARS-CoV-2-associated. Using the MIRA data, every spike-specific TCR was mapped to the spike region that the TCR reacted to and assigned to either a CD4 or a CD8 class. Log10-transformed breadth and depth values were compared by one-way ANOVA with Sidak's multiple comparisons tests. TCRdb mirrors the immuneACCESS table, restricted to in-frame sequences. Some clones are absent from its copies; in checked studies, under half trace to an unresolved V gene, and the reason for the others is unknown. V and J calls and clone size come straight from that table; D and trimming were deduced from the DNA. For this sample there are tens of thousands of clones; around nine tenths appear just once. Of the sample, less than 6% falls within the top ten clones.

This clonotype originated in an adult who received the AZD1222 COVID-19 vaccine. Sequenced here: peripheral blood, sampled 28 days after the second AZD1222 dose.

The CDR3 here reads CASSGGRTTATYNEQFF. DNA sequence: TGTGCCAGCAGTGGTGGCCGGACTACCGCCACCTACAATGAGCAGTTCTTC. This receptor chain uses TRBV6-1 and TRBJ2-1, and TRBD2 may be the D gene, going by 6 matching bases. Sequences MNHNS (CDR1) and SASEGT (CDR2) are obtained from the germline V gene. V sheds 4 bases and J sheds 2 bases, leaving 18 bases between their ends. The CDR3 covers 17 residues, taking in both the cysteine and the phenylalanine. The read is trimmed to its CDR3 DNA, 51 bases read in frame from base 1.